The 15 T cell receptor beta chains below all came from one sample that was sequenced in a study of response to subunit inactivated influenza vaccine (dated by TCRdb to 2016 to 2018). Library method: RT-PCR. Sequencing took place on an Illumina HiSeq 2500. The public reads were reanalyzed by TCRdb: fastp trimming at Q25, MiXCR alignment, in-frame beta chains only. One record per CDR3 amino acid sequence lists the most common genes and DNA. The sample data list about 500,000 distinct CDR3 sequences, and 16% of these were observed just once. The ten largest clonotypes hold 3% of the sample. Sequencing was performed on CD4+ T cells sorted from PBMCs, taken around 25 months after vaccination. The receptor set was obtained from a man between 50 and 70 years old who received an inactivated influenza vaccine. Donor details come from another sample of the same person, matched by shared clones.

CDR3 residues: CASSSLQGPETQYF. In nucleotides, the CDR3 is TGCGCCAGCAGCTCCTTACAGGGGCCCGAGACCCAGTACTTC. The chain joins TRBV5-1 to TRBJ2-5, with 7 bases that match TRBD1. Germline values: CDR1 SGHRS, CDR2 YFSETQ. The CDR3 is 14 residues long. The J segment lost 5 bases and the V segment lost 3 bases, leaving 7 bases of the junction unmatched.

The chain employs TRBV6-6 and TRBJ2-7; D unclear. CDR1 is MNHNY and CDR2 is SVGAGI in the germline V gene (reference sequence). CDR3 size: 13 residues. V was cut by 5 bases and J by 7 bases, with 15 bases left in between. CDR3 sequence: CASSNALNVEQYF. CDR3 DNA sequence: TGTGCCAGCAGTAACGCCCTCAATGTAGAGCAGTACTTC.

This clonotype appeared many times. The genes are TRBV4-2 and TRBJ2-2; tentative D call: TRBD1 (5 bases). This CDR3 is built from 15 residues. Looked up from germline, CDR1 is LGHNA and CDR2 is YNFKEQ. V was pared by 5 bases and J by 2 bases, with 12 bases between. The CDR3: CASSLRDRNTGELFF. The CDR3 coding sequence is TGTGCCAGCAGCTTGCGAGACAGAAACACCGGGGAGCTGTTTTTT.

J is TRBJ2-5 and V is TRBV7-9; TRBD2 matches 14 bases. The CDR3 length is 16 residues. Germline V gene sequence: CDR1 SEHNR, CDR2 FQNEAQ (reference sequence). With 4 bases clipped from V and 5 bases from J, the junction kept 6 bases outside the gene matches. The DNA for the CDR3 is TGTGCCAGCAGCTCGATGACTAGCGGGGGGGTCGAGACCCAGTACTTC. Translating gives CASSSMTSGGVETQYF.

This clonotype was observed once. V and J are TRBV20-1 and TRBJ2-1, with 10 bases aligning to TRBD2. V gave up 7 bases and J gave up 1 base; unmatched junction bases: 7. The germline V gene has CDR1 DFQATT and CDR2 SNEGSKA (reference sequence). This CDR3 is built from 15 residues. For the CDR3, the DNA is TGCAGTGGCCGAACTAGCGGGATTTCCTACAATGAGCAGTTCTTC. Translated, it gives CSGRTSGISYNEQFF.

This clonotype came up a few times. The chain combines TRBV6-1 with TRBJ2-3; no clear D gene. CDR3 size: 12 residues. Germline loops: CDR1 MNHNS, CDR2 SASEGT. The V and J ends lost 4 bases and 7 bases respectively, with 9 bases between them. CDR3 protein: CASSAGLNTQYF. The CDR3 DNA follows: TGTGCCAGCAGTGCGGGCTTGAATACGCAGTATTTT.

There are a few counts of this clonotype. This chain connects TRBV20-1 to TRBJ2-1; 10 positions match TRBD2. The CDR3 is made up of 11 amino acids. CDR1 DFQATT and CDR2 SNEGSKA come from the germline V gene (reference sequence). The J segment lost 12 bases and the V segment lost 5 bases, leaving 4 bases of the junction unmatched. The CDR3 DNA sequence: TGCAGTGCTTGGACTAGCGGACGGCAGTTCTTC. Translation: CSAWTSGRQFF.

This chain joins TRBV5-1 and TRBJ2-5, with no clear D. Between the trimmed V and J ends, which lost 2 bases and 2 bases, there was a span of 13 bases. This CDR3 has 15 residues. From germline, CDR1 is SGHRS and CDR2 YFSETQ. Here the CDR3 reads CASSLGQKTQETQYF. Here the CDR3 DNA reads TGCGCCAGCAGCTTAGGGCAGAAGACACAAGAGACCCAGTACTTC. The full variable domain, completed using reference TRBV5-1 and TRBJ2-5, is KAGVTQTPRYLIKTRGQQVTLSCSPISGHRSVSWYQQTPGQGLQFLFEYFSETQRNKGNFPGRFSGRQFSNSRSEMNVSTLELGDSALYLCASSLGQKTQETQYFGPGTRLLVL.

This clonotype was seen a handful of times. The chain combines TRBV9 with TRBJ2-3; 9 bases match TRBD1. This CDR3 spans 15 amino acids. V shed 0 bases and J 3 bases; nucleotides not matched to a gene: 2. CDR1 and CDR2 (germline): SGDLS, YYNGEE. The CDR3 loop is CASSVVGQGTDTQYF. The CDR3 nucleotides are TGTGCCAGCAGCGTAGTGGGACAGGGAACAGATACGCAGTATTTT.

V gene TRBV20-1 combines with J gene TRBJ2-6; 8 nucleotides match TRBD1. This CDR3 is built from 16 residues. Losses at the gene ends were 5 bases for V and 2 bases for J; bases not matched to a gene: 8. Germline V gives CDR1 DFQATT, CDR2 SNEGSKA (reference sequence). In DNA, the CDR3 is TGCAGTGCTGGAACCGGACAGGGACCTGGGGCCAACGTCCTGACTTTC. It is translated as CSAGTGQGPGANVLTF.

Only one count was recorded for this clonotype. The junction does not match germline at one end; this may be a read error. The genes are TRBV18 and TRBJ2-1; D perhaps matches TRBD2 (6 bases). Germline V gene sequence: CDR1 KGHSH, CDR2 LQKENI. The CDR3 extends over 15 amino acids. The CDR3 loop is CAGSTAGPSYNEQFF. The CDR3 DNA is TGTGCCGGCTCAACGGCGGGGCCATCGTACAATGAGCAGTTCTTC.

The chain couples TRBV5-5 to TRBJ1-5; D is possibly TRBD1 (6 bases). This CDR3 has 15 residues. The V and J ends lost 4 bases and 1 base respectively, with 12 bases between them. Germline V gives CDR1 SGHKS, CDR2 YYEKEE (reference sequence). The CDR3 DNA reads TGTGCCAGCAGCCGTTCCGGGGGCAGCAATCAGCCCCAGCATTTT. Residues: CASSRSGGSNQPQHF.

The table lists this clonotype with a few counts. This chain joins TRBV11-2 and TRBJ2-3; 10 nucleotides match TRBD2. The CDR3 has 14 amino acids. Trimming at V came to 9 bases and at J to 0 bases, leaving 3 bases not matched to a gene. Germline assignment: CDR1 SGHAT and CDR2 FQNNGV. CDR3 in amino acids: CASTSGASTDTQYF. DNA of the CDR3: TGTGCCAGTACTAGCGGGGCTAGCACAGATACGCAGTATTTT.

This clonotype was seen a few times. The chain combines TRBV5-1 with TRBJ2-2; TRBD1 agrees at 10 bases. This CDR3 contains 24 residues. Germline V CDR1 and CDR2: SGHRS, YFSETQ. V gave up 0 bases and J gave up 1 base; unmatched junction bases: 24. CDR3 in DNA: TGCGCCAGCAGCTTGGGGATGCCCGTGCCGCCCAGGGACAGGGGCGACCTGAACACCGGGGAGCTGTTTTTT. Encoded protein: CASSLGMPVPPRDRGDLNTGELFF.

This clonotype appeared many times. The chain joins TRBV29-1 to TRBJ1-5, with D unresolved. The CDR3 is 13 amino acids. Germline V gene sequence: CDR1 SQVTM, CDR2 ANQGSEA. V dropped 6 bases and J dropped 2 bases, with 11 bases sitting between them. The CDR3 DNA is TGCAGCGTCGTAATGGACGGCAATCAGCCCCAGCATTTT. Translated, it gives CSVVMDGNQPQHF.